The sequence of this TCR beta chain was determined in a study of shared clonotypes between healthy human individuals. Clones were read by immunoSEQ multiplex PCR, and TCRdb kept only the in-frame ones, dropping some. The sample has 2.5 million or so clones, around 90% seen once. The study separated CD4+ cells into CD45RA+ naive and CD45RA-negative memory subsets. Study conclusions and caveats: Researchers sampled only blood; tissue repertoires likely differ.

In regard to this clone: Its antigen is unidentified.

This CDR3 contains 13 residues. Trimming took off 10 bases at V and 4 bases at J, with 15 bases between the two ends. Germline V lookup: CDR1 SNHLY, CDR2 FYNNEI. The rearrangement links TRBV2 to TRBJ2-3; possibly TRBD1 for D (6 bases). This TCR came from a man aged 18 to 29 in good health. Sequences were obtained from naive CD4+ T cells sorted from blood. Indicated subset: CD45RA+ positively selected. The CDR3 loop is CATLKQGSDTQYF. The DNA of the CDR3 is TGTGCCACCTTAAAACAGGGATCAGATACGCAGTATTTT.